A selection of T cell receptor beta chains follows, all from one sample in a study of PD-L1 blockade in urothelial cancer. Libraries were prepared by immunoSEQ multiplex PCR; TCRdb keeps only in-frame clonotypes and omits some of them. Of 30,000 to 40,000 clones detected, approximately 85% appear once; the ten largest clones hold 6% to 7%. Sequenced here: PBMCs, sampled around atezolizumab (anti-PD-L1) treatment. These receptors were obtained from a man between 60 and 75 years old with urothelial cancer. CDR3s include the opening cysteine and the closing phenylalanine or tryptophan. The order of the fields is J gene, V gene, D gene, clone size, CDR3 DNA, CDR3 protein. D genes are given only for firm matches. Clone size is shown for a subset of rows, as once, few, many or a class of expanded clone.

J: TRBJ2-4; V: TRBV7-8; D: NA; size: NA; DNA: TGTGCCAGCAGCCTCCAGGGGCTAGCCAAAAACATTCAGTACTTC; CDR3: CASSLQGLAKNIQYF
J: TRBJ2-3; V: TRBV7-6; D: TRBD2; size: once; DNA: TGTGCCAGCAGCTCGCAAGCGGGGTCCTTCACGGATACGCAGTATTTT; CDR3: CASSSQAGSFTDTQYF
J: TRBJ2-2; V: TRBV18; D: NA; size: NA; DNA: TGTGCCAGCTCACCGGGACAGAACACCGGGGAGCTGTTTTTT; CDR3: CASSPGQNTGELFF
J: TRBJ1-2; V: TRBV19; D: NA; size: NA; DNA: TGTGCCAGTAGTCCCCGTGAGGGCGGCTACACCTTC; CDR3: CASSPREGGYTF
J: TRBJ2-3; V: TRBV25-1; D: TRBD1; size: NA; DNA: TGTGCCAGCAGTGATAGGGACAGACGGTTCACAGATACGCAGTATTTT; CDR3: CASSDRDRRFTDTQYF
J: TRBJ1-1; V: TRBV2; D: TRBD1; size: NA; DNA: TGTGCCAGCCATCGGACAGGGCGGGGTACTGAAGCTTTCTTT; CDR3: CASHRTGRGTEAFF
J: TRBJ1-1; V: TRBV5-1; D: TRBD1; size: NA; DNA: TGCGCCAGCAGCCCCGGGGACAGGGACACTGAAGCTTTCTTT; CDR3: CASSPGDRDTEAFF
J: TRBJ2-7; V: TRBV19; D: TRBD1; size: NA; DNA: TGTGCCAGTAGTGCTGGTAACACCGACAGGGCCTACGAGCAGTACTTC; CDR3: CASSAGNTDRAYEQYF
J: TRBJ2-1; V: TRBV9; D: NA; size: NA; DNA: TGTGCCAGCAGCGATAGGAGTAGCTCCTACAATGAGCAGTTCTTC; CDR3: CASSDRSSSYNEQFF
J: TRBJ2-7; V: TRBV2; D: TRBD1; size: NA; DNA: TGTGCCAGCAGTGGGTTAATAGGGACAGGGCGGTACGAGCAGTACTTC; CDR3: CASSGLIGTGRYEQYF
J: TRBJ1-5; V: TRBV19; D: TRBD1; size: NA; DNA: TGTGCCAGTAGTTGGGACAGGGTTCAGCCCCAGCATTTT; CDR3: CASSWDRVQPQHF
J: TRBJ1-2; V: TRBV5-1; D: TRBD1; size: NA; DNA: TGCGCCAGCAGCCCCGACAGGGGTAGGTGGGGCTACACCTTC; CDR3: CASSPDRGRWGYTF
J: TRBJ2-3; V: TRBV9; D: TRBD2; size: NA; DNA: TGTGCCAGCAGCCGACTAGCAGCCGATACGCAGTATTTT; CDR3: CASSRLAADTQYF
J: TRBJ1-6; V: TRBV9; D: NA; size: few; DNA: TGTGCCAGCAGCGTAGCGGCAGGGTCCAGTTCACCCCTCCACTTT; CDR3: CASSVAAGSSSPLHF
J: TRBJ1-4; V: TRBV7-9; D: NA; size: NA; DNA: TGTGCCAGCAGCCCCGATTTAGCAACTAATGAAAAACTGTTTTTT; CDR3: CASSPDLATNEKLFF
J: TRBJ2-3; V: TRBV9; D: TRBD2; size: few; DNA: TGTGCCAGCACCCATAATAGCGGGGGGGCCTCAGATACGCAGTATTTT; CDR3: CASTHNSGGASDTQYF
J: TRBJ2-1; V: TRBV5-4; D: TRBD2; size: NA; DNA: TGTGCCAGCAGCGTTCCTAGCGGGGGAGACAATGAGCAGTTCTTC; CDR3: CASSVPSGGDNEQFF
J: TRBJ1-2; V: TRBV30; D: TRBD1; size: NA; DNA: TGTGCCTGGAGTCAAGGGGACAGGGACCTCAAAGGCTACACCTTC; CDR3: CAWSQGDRDLKGYTF
J: TRBJ2-3; V: TRBV9; D: NA; size: NA; DNA: TGTGCCAGCAGCGTAGATCTAGCAGAAGATACGCAGTATTTT; CDR3: CASSVDLAEDTQYF
J: TRBJ1-2; V: TRBV12-5; D: NA; size: NA; DNA: TGTGCTAGTGGTGCCTCCGGGAGTTATGGCTACACCTTC; CDR3: CASGASGSYGYTF
J: TRBJ2-7; V: TRBV29-1; D: NA; size: NA; DNA: TGCAGCGTTTCCTATTCATCCTACGAGCAGTACTTC; CDR3: CSVSYSSYEQYF
J: TRBJ2-4; V: TRBV28; D: NA; size: NA; DNA: TGTGCCAGCAGTTTATCGGACATTCGACGTAATCAGTACTTC; CDR3: CASSLSDIRRNQYF
J: TRBJ2-7; V: TRBV19; D: TRBD1; size: NA; DNA: TGTGCCAGTGGCCCTGGACAGGGGGTCAACGAGCAGTACTTC; CDR3: CASGPGQGVNEQYF
J: TRBJ1-5; V: TRBV7-9; D: TRBD1; size: once; DNA: TGTGCCAGCAGCGTACAGGGGGAGAATCAGCCCCAGCATTTT; CDR3: CASSVQGENQPQHF
J: TRBJ1-2; V: TRBV6-1; D: NA; size: NA; DNA: TGTGCCAGCAAAATTCCGGGACTCGTCTATGGCTACACCTTC; CDR3: CASKIPGLVYGYTF
J: TRBJ2-7; V: TRBV2; D: NA; size: NA; DNA: TGTGCCAGCAGTGTTCTAAAGGACAGCTACTACGAGCAGTACTTC; CDR3: CASSVLKDSYYEQYF
J: TRBJ2-2; V: TRBV5-4; D: NA; size: once; DNA: TGTGCCAGCAGCGGAGGGAAAGGGCTGACAGCCGGGGAGCTGTTTTTT; CDR3: CASSGGKGLTAGELFF
J: TRBJ1-1; V: TRBV7-9; D: NA; size: once; DNA: TGTGCCAGCAGCTTAATCACAGGGCTGAACACTGAAGCTTTCTTT; CDR3: CASSLITGLNTEAFF
J: TRBJ1-4; V: TRBV5-6; D: NA; size: NA; DNA: TGTGCCAGCAGCTTGATGACAGGCTCGAAACTTGATGAAAAACTGTTTTTT; CDR3: CASSLMTGSKLDEKLFF
J: TRBJ2-4; V: TRBV7-9; D: TRBD1; size: NA; DNA: TGTGCCAGCAGCTCCATGAGGGGACAGGGAGGGGGGGACAAAAACATTCAGTACTTC; CDR3: CASSSMRGQGGGDKNIQYF
J: TRBJ2-7; V: TRBV7-9; D: TRBD1; size: NA; DNA: TGTGCCAGCAGCTTGGGACAGGGATCGATCTCCTACGAGCAGTACTTC; CDR3: CASSLGQGSISYEQYF
J: TRBJ2-1; V: TRBV7-9; D: NA; size: NA; DNA: TGTGCCAGCAGACACGCCGGGAGTCAGGTGAAGTTCTTC; CDR3: CASRHAGSQVKFF
J: TRBJ1-1; V: TRBV19; D: NA; size: NA; DNA: TGTGCCAGTAGTATGGAGATTGGAGCTTTCTTT; CDR3: CASSMEIGAFF
J: TRBJ2-1; V: TRBV5-4; D: TRBD2; size: NA; DNA: TGTGCCAGCAGCCCAAGTTGGGGGGGCTCCTACAATGAGCAGTTCTTC; CDR3: CASSPSWGGSYNEQFF
J: TRBJ1-4; V: TRBV5-1; D: NA; size: NA; DNA: TGCGCCAGCAGGGTTGAGACGGAGAATGAAAAACTGTTTTTT; CDR3: CASRVETENEKLFF
J: TRBJ2-1; V: TRBV7-9; D: TRBD1; size: NA; DNA: TGTGCCAGCAGCCTCGGACAGGACTACAATGAGCAGTTCTTC; CDR3: CASSLGQDYNEQFF
J: TRBJ2-7; V: TRBV7-9; D: NA; size: NA; DNA: TGTGCCAGCAGCTTTGACATCTACGAGCAGTACTTC; CDR3: CASSFDIYEQYF
J: TRBJ1-6; V: TRBV15; D: NA; size: once; DNA: TGTGCCACCAAGGGGTCGGGTTCACCCCTCCACTTT; CDR3: CATKGSGSPLHF
J: TRBJ1-5; V: TRBV28; D: TRBD1; size: NA; DNA: TGTGCCAGCAGACCAGACAGGGGGTTGGGCAATCAGCCCCAGCATTTT; CDR3: CASRPDRGLGNQPQHF
J: TRBJ2-6; V: TRBV14; D: NA; size: NA; DNA: TGTGCCAGCAGCCAAGTGAGCTCTGGGGCCAACGTCCTGACTTTC; CDR3: CASSQVSSGANVLTF
J: TRBJ1-1; V: TRBV4-1; D: NA; size: NA; DNA: TGCGCCAGCAGCCCCAGGGGTACCTCTGAAGCTTTCTTT; CDR3: CASSPRGTSEAFF
J: TRBJ2-2; V: TRBV6-1; D: TRBD2; size: NA; DNA: TGTGCCAGCAGTGGACTAGCGGGGGGGTATACCGGGGAGCTGTTTTTT; CDR3: CASSGLAGGYTGELFF
J: TRBJ1-2; V: TRBV2; D: NA; size: NA; DNA: TGTGCCAGCAGTCCGGACAAGGACGATGGCTACACCTTC; CDR3: CASSPDKDDGYTF
J: TRBJ1-1; V: TRBV5-1; D: TRBD1; size: NA; DNA: TGCGCCAGCAGCCCCGGACAGGGGGGGAACACTGAAGCTTTCTTT; CDR3: CASSPGQGGNTEAFF
J: TRBJ2-2; V: TRBV7-9; D: TRBD1; size: once; DNA: TGTGCCAGCAGCCCAAACAGGGGGACCGGGGAGCTGTTTTTT; CDR3: CASSPNRGTGELFF
J: TRBJ1-2; V: TRBV10-3; D: TRBD1; size: NA; DNA: TGTGCCATCAGTGAACAGGGGAACTATGGCTACACCTTC; CDR3: CAISEQGNYGYTF
J: TRBJ1-6; V: TRBV5-8; D: NA; size: once; DNA: TGTGCCAGCAGCTTGGGAGGGCTTAAGAGCTCCTATAATTCACCCCTCCACTTT; CDR3: CASSLGGLKSSYNSPLHF
J: TRBJ2-5; V: TRBV13; D: TRBD2; size: NA; DNA: TGTGCCAGCAGCTTAAGGGCTAGCGGGCCTCAAGAGACCCAGTACTTC; CDR3: CASSLRASGPQETQYF
J: TRBJ2-7; V: TRBV5-1; D: TRBD2; size: once; DNA: TGCGCCAGCAGCTTGATGCAGGGAGGGCGGGGATCCTACGAGCAGTACTTC; CDR3: CASSLMQGGRGSYEQYF
J: TRBJ1-2; V: TRBV19; D: NA; size: few; DNA: TGTGCCAGTAGAGTGCCAGGGTCCTATGGCTACACCTTC; CDR3: CASRVPGSYGYTF
J: TRBJ2-7; V: TRBV23-1; D: TRBD1; size: NA; DNA: TGCGCCAGCAGCCCTCAGGGACAGACGGGGCTGGGCTACGAGCAGTACTTC; CDR3: CASSPQGQTGLGYEQYF
J: TRBJ2-7; V: TRBV7-9; D: TRBD1; size: NA; DNA: TGTGCCAGCAGCCCAAGGGACAGGTTGGGGGAGCAGTACTTC; CDR3: CASSPRDRLGEQYF
J: TRBJ2-2; V: TRBV27; D: TRBD1; size: NA; DNA: TGTGCCAGCAGTCAGGACAGGGTCGGGGCCGGGGAGCTGTTTTTT; CDR3: CASSQDRVGAGELFF
J: TRBJ1-2; V: TRBV5-6; D: TRBD1; size: NA; DNA: TGTGCCAGCAGCTCAACAGGGGTGGCAAACTATGGCTACACCTTC; CDR3: CASSSTGVANYGYTF
J: TRBJ2-2; V: TRBV19; D: TRBD2; size: NA; DNA: TGTGCCAGTGGGAGTGCGGGGGGCCGATTTCGCACCGGGGAGCTGTTTTTT; CDR3: CASGSAGGRFRTGELFF
J: TRBJ2-5; V: TRBV4-2; D: TRBD1; size: NA; DNA: TGTGCCAGCAGCCAAAGGACAGGGGACGGAGAGACCCAGTACTTC; CDR3: CASSQRTGDGETQYF
J: TRBJ1-2; V: TRBV6-1; D: NA; size: few; DNA: TGTGCCAGCAGCGACAGGCAGGGCTATGGCTACACCTTC; CDR3: CASSDRQGYGYTF
J: TRBJ1-2; V: TRBV30; D: NA; size: NA; DNA: TGTGCCTGGAGTGCTTTCCCGACGGCGGAGGTCGGCTATGGCTACACCTTC; CDR3: CAWSAFPTAEVGYGYTF
J: TRBJ1-1; V: TRBV6-6; D: TRBD1; size: few; DNA: TGTGCCGTCCGTACAGGGGCGGCCACTGAAGCTTTCTTT; CDR3: CAVRTGAATEAFF
J: TRBJ2-7; V: TRBV6-5; D: TRBD2; size: few; DNA: TGTGCCAGCAGTTACTCGACTAGCAGTTTCCACGAGCAGTACTTC; CDR3: CASSYSTSSFHEQYF